This entry is about one T cell receptor beta chain. There is no known antigen for this receptor. Base qualities are not provided; no much larger clone lies one nucleotide away. Receptor libraries were prepared by the immunoSEQ multiplex PCR assay. For most patients, high-throughput TCR-beta CDR3 sequencing of genomic DNA was performed by Adaptive Biotechnologies. The study's processing was this. Adaptive's ImmunoSEQ software was the source of the TCR sequencing data for fewer than 20 patients, while three other patients were processed with MiXCR and VDJtools. CDR3 nucleotide sequences shared between donor and recipient were removed because their origin could not be assigned. At least 2-fold expansion over unstimulated cells and a minimum CFSE-low frequency of 0.002% (template counts) or 0.001% (read counts) were required for clones to be classified as alloreactive. A clone was considered mappable if detected in the sequenced pre-transplant spleen, lymph node, or MLR CFSE-low populations of the donor or recipient. The cumulative frequency of alloreactive clones was calculated as a percentage of all sequences, weighted by copy number. The table comes from immuneACCESS by way of TCRdb, which keeps in-frame sequences with V and J called. Part of the clones is missing from these tables; in studies checked, under half for an unresolved V gene and the rest for unknown reasons. D and trimming come from the DNA, and the V and J calls and clone size come from that table. Recorded for this sample are some 2,000 clones; 85% of them occurred a single time. The leading ten clones occupy about 3% of the sample.

Measured from the cysteine to the phenylalanine, the CDR3 is 14 residues long. Only the CDR3 part of the read is kept: 42 bases, read in frame from the first base. Trimming takes 0 bases off V and 5 bases off J; junction bases not matched to a gene: 1. The germline V gene encodes CDR1 GTSNPN and CDR2 SVGIG (reference sequence). The data stem from a study of graft-versus-host responses after intestinal transplantation (dated by TCRdb to about 2021). About the full investigation: Recipients received multivisceral, liver-intestinal, or isolated intestinal transplants. All recipients received anti-thymocyte globulin induction followed by maintenance tacrolimus and steroids for around three years. After intestinal transplantation, graft-versus-host and host-versus-graft alloreactive T cell clones in the graft, circulation and bone marrow were tracked using bulk TCR-beta CDR3 sequencing. To identify alloreactive clones, pre-transplant mixed lymphocyte reaction products were sequenced and compared with unstimulated pre-transplant donor and recipient T cells. A cohort of roughly 25 intestinal transplant recipients, including one retransplant, was enrolled, and 3 patients lacking pretransplant specimens were excluded. A peak of at least 4% donor T cells among recipient peripheral blood mononuclear cells was the definition used for donor T cell macrochimerism. Samples from a few later patients were sequenced in-house on an Illumina MiSeq with MiXCR processing rather than by the commercial service.

Dithiothreitol, EDTA incubations and collagenase D digestion were used to isolate intraepithelial and lamina propria lymphocytes from graft specimens. Bulk TCR-beta sequencing was performed on serial intestinal graft biopsy specimens collected as late as 600 days after transplant. Here is what the overall study found, with its caveats: The conclusions were limited by the relatively low number and heterogeneity of the intestinal transplant patients. Patients with donor T cell macrochimerism had high GvH to HvG T cell clonal ratios in their allografts. Early after transplant, peak levels of circulating GvH clones were associated with declines in HvG clones. GvH clones were found in recipient bone marrow, and some of the GvH clones appeared earlier in ileal mucosa or blood, which is consistent with an intestinal mucosal origin.

This sequence originates from a human patient who received an intestinal transplant, so some T cells may come from the graft donor. Recombination linked TRBV30 to TRBJ2-5; 12 central nucleotides agree with TRBD2. This sample comprised ileum tissue, obtained around 8 weeks after intestinal transplant. The CDR3 amino acid sequence is: CAWSVGLAGETQYF. The sequenced DNA: TGTGCCTGGAGTGTCGGACTAGCGGGGGAGACCCAGTACTTC.